This TCR beta chain was documented in a study of T cells in Graves' hyperthyroidism and ophthalmopathy. Amplified TCR beta CDR3 regions came from RNA transcripts. The HTBI primer set was used in a first-round RT-PCR of the TCR CDR3. TCRdb re-called the multiplex PCR reads with MiXCR, one entry per CDR3 protein. The table includes 500,000 to 550,000 distinct CDR3 sequences, roughly 20% detected once. Extraction of PBMCs used more than 8.5 ml of fresh peripheral blood. This CDR3 is built from 14 residues. V dropped 0 bases and J dropped 3 bases, with 8 bases sitting between them. Germline V lookup: CDR1 LNHDA, CDR2 SQIVND (reference sequence).

Sequenced sample: blood. The receptor's source is a man aged 18 to 29 with Graves' hyperthyroidism. This chain joins TRBV19 and TRBJ1-2, with D unresolved. DNA of the CDR3: TGTGCCAGTAGTATAGACAACGGGTACTATGGCTACACCTTC. It translates to CASSIDNGYYGYTF.